This T cell receptor beta chain came from a study of blood T cell repertoires in COVID-19. Turning to the study itself: Samples representing acute and convalescent COVID-19 were sourced from the United States, Italy and Spain. Sample material is recorded as cDNA or gDNA derived from T cells, B-cell-depleted T cells, or PBMCs.

Original methodology: Reference gene primer amplification in the assay estimated nucleated cell counts. The method was immunoSEQ multiplex PCR; TCRdb's version includes in-frame clones alone and lacks a portion of them. From that table come the V and J calls and clone size; the DNA was used to work out D and trimming. The sample lists under 200,000 clones; roughly 88% were seen once. Trimming cost V 4 bases and J 2 bases, with 9 bases left between them. The CDR3 totals 13 residues. CDR1 and CDR2 from the germline V gene are SGHRS and YFSETQ. The chain couples TRBV5-1 to TRBJ1-1, with D unclear. This TCR came from a woman older than 75 with acute or convalescent COVID-19. The sequencing input was peripheral blood. This chain's CDR3 is CASSLPVNTEAFF. In nucleotides, the CDR3 is TGCGCCAGCAGCCTACCGGTCAACACTGAAGCTTTCTTT.